This T cell receptor (beta chain) originates from a study of blood T cell repertoires in COVID-19. About the research overall: Some COVID-19 samples were acute and others convalescent; all came from the United States, Italy and Spain.

The protocol was immunoSEQ multiplex PCR, while the TCRdb copy is restricted to in-frame clones and leaves out a portion. Of nearly 110,000 clones listed, 75% to 85% are singletons. The sequencing input was peripheral blood. The receptor comes from a man older than 75 with COVID-19, enrolled during active disease.

CDR3 sequence (DNA): TGCGCCAGCAGCCGGGTACGACAGGGACCTAATGAAAAACTGTTTTTT. Its translation is CASSRVRQGPNEKLFF. The chain links TRBV4-1 to TRBJ1-4, with 7 bases identical to TRBD1. V shed 4 bases and J 3 bases; nucleotides not matched to a gene: 8. This CDR3 spans 16 amino acids. Germline V gene sequence: CDR1 MGHRA, CDR2 YSYEKL.